This T cell receptor (beta chain) derives from a study of cytomegalovirus exposure and HLA in healthy donors. Study conclusions and caveats: The study recorded fewer than 200 TCR beta chains that were cytomegalovirus-associated.

Vbeta (60) and Jbeta (13) primers were used in the PCR. The data were produced by immunoSEQ multiplex PCR, yet TCRdb's version contains in-frame clones alone and is incomplete. The table records about 130,000 clones, about 73% of them present only once. Comment on this clone: The antigen is undetermined.

Looked up from germline, CDR1 is SGHRS and CDR2 is YFSETQ. Deletions cut 3 bases from V and 15 bases from J, with 19 bases between. This CDR3 is 13 amino acids long. Material: PBMCs. The chain employs TRBV5-1 and TRBJ2-1, with D maybe TRBD2 (5 bases). The receptor's source is a middle-aged woman in good health and CMV-seropositive. The CDR3 loop is CASSSLGSSVLFF. The CDR3, as DNA: TGCGCCAGCAGCTCACTAGGTTCCTCTGTGTTGTTCTTC. The entire variable domain, with the rest obtained from reference TRBV5-1 and TRBJ2-1, is as follows: KAGVTQTPRYLIKTRGQQVTLSCSPISGHRSVSWYQQTPGQGLQFLFEYFSETQRNKGNFPGRFSGRQFSNSRSEMNVSTLELGDSALYLCASSSLGSSVLFFGPGTRLTVL.